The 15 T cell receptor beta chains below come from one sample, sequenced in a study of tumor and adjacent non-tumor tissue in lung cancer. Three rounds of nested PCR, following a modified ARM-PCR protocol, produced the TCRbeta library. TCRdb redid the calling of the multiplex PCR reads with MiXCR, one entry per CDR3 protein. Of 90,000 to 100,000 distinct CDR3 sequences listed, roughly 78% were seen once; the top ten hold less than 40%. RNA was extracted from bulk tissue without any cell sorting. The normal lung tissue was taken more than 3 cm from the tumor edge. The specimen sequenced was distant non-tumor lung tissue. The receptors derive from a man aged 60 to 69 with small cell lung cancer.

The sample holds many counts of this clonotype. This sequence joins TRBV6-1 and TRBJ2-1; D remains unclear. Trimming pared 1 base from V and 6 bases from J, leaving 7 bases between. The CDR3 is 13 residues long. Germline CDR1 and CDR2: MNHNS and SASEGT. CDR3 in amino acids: CASSEVSPNEQFF. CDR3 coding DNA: TGTGCCAGCAGTGAAGTATCCCCCAATGAGCAGTTCTTC.

In nucleotides, the CDR3 is TGTGCCACCAGTGATGCGGACGCCAGACGGCAGCTGTTTTTT. This gives the protein CATSDADARRQLFF. The chain uses TRBV24-1 and TRBJ2-2; D is unclear. The V gene's germline CDR1 is KGHDR and CDR2 SFDVKD. V was cut by 3 bases and J by 12 bases, with 16 bases left in between. The CDR3 has 14 amino acids.

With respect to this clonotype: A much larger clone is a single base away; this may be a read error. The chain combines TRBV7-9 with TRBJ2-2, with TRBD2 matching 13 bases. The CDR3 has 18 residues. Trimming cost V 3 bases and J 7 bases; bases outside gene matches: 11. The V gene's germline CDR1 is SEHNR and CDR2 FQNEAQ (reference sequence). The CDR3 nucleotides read TGTGCCAGCAGCTTCCCCCGGACTAGCGGGAGTGTGGTCGGGGAGCTGTTTTTT. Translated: CASSFPRTSGSVVGELFF.

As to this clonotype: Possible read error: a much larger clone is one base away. CDR3 sequence (DNA): TGTGCCAGCAGAAACCCACAGGGAGGTGAGCTGTTCTTC. It specifies CASRNPQGGELFF. This chain joins TRBV28 and TRBJ2-1; D may match TRBD1 or TRBD2 (6 bases each). The germline V gene encodes CDR1 MDHEN and CDR2 SYDVKM. This CDR3 is 13 amino acids long.

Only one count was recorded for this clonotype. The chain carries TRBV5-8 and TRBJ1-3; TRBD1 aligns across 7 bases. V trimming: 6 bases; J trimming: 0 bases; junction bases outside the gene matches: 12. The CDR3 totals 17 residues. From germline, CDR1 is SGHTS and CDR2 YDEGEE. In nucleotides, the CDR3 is TGTGCCAGCAACCCCTACTTCGGGACAGACTCTGGAAACACCATATATTTT. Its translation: CASNPYFGTDSGNTIYF. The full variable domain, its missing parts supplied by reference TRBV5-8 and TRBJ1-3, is EAGVTQSPTHLIKTRGQQATLRCSPISGHTSVYWYQQALGLGLQFLLWYDEGEERNRGNFPPRFSGRQFPNYSSELNVNALELEDSALYLCASNPYFGTDSGNTIYFGEGSWLTVV.

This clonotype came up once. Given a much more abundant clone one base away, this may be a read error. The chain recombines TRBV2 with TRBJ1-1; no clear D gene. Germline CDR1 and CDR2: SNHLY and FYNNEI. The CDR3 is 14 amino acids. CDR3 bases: TGTGCCAGCAGTGAAGAATCCGGGAACACTAAAGCTTTCTTT. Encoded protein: CASSEESGNTKAFF.

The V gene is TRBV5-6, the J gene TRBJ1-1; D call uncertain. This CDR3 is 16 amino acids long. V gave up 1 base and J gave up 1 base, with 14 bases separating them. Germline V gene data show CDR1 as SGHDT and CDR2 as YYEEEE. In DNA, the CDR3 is TGTGCCAGCAGCTTGACCTCGGGGATGGCGAACACTGAAGCTTTCTTT. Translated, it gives CASSLTSGMANTEAFF.

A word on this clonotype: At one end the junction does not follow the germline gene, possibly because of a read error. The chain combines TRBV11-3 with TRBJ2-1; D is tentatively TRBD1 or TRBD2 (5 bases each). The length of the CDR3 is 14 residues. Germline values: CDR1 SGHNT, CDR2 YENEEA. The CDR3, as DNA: TGTGCCAGTAACTGGGGGAGCTCCTACAAAGAGCAGTTCTTC. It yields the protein CASNWGSSYKEQFF.

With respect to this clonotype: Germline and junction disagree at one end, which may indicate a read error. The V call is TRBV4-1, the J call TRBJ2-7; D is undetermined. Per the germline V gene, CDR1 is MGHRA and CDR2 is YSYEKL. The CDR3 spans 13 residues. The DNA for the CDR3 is TGCGCAAGCAGTTTCGCCATACTCTACGAGCAGTACTTC. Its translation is CASSFAILYEQYF.

As DNA, the CDR3 is TGCAGTGCTAGAGATGGGGGGGCCTTGGAGGAGACCCAGTACTTC. Its protein is CSARDGGALEETQYF. The chain couples TRBV20-1 to TRBJ2-5; tentative D call: TRBD2 (7 bases). This CDR3 contains 15 residues. The germline V and J ends were trimmed by 0 bases and 5 bases, with 16 bases remaining between them. CDR1 and CDR2 from the germline V gene are DFQATT and SNEGSKA (reference sequence).

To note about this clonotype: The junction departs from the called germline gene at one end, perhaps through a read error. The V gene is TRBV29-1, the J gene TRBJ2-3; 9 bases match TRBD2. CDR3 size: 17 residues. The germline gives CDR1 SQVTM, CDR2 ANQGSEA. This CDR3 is CSIGGLAGTTCTNTQYF. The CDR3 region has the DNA TGCAGCATTGGAGGCCTAGCGGGGACTACTTGCACAAATACGCAGTATTTT.

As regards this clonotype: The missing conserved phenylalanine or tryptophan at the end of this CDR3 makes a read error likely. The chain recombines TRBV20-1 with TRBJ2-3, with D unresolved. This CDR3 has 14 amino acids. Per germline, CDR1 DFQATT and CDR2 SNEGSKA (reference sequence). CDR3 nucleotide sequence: TGTAGTGCTAGTGGGCGGAGACACACAGATACGCAGTATATT. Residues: CSASGRRHTDTQYI.

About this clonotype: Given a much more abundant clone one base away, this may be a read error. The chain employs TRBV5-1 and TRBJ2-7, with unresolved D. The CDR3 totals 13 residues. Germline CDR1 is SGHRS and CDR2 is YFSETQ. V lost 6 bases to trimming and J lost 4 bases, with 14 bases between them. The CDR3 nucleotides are TGCGCCAGCAACTTCCCTTACCCGTACGAGCAGTACGTC. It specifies CASNFPYPYEQYV.

CDR3 coding DNA: TGCAGCGTTGGAGATTGTAAGAGGACAGGCTATGGCTACACCTTC. As protein: CSVGDCKRTGYGYTF. The chain uses TRBV29-1 and TRBJ1-2, with 7 bases fitting TRBD1. This CDR3 has 15 residues. V trimming: 4 bases; J trimming: 4 bases; junction bases outside the gene matches: 12. CDR1 SQVTM and CDR2 ANQGSEA come from the germline V gene. Variable domain in full (rest from reference TRBV29-1 and TRBJ1-2): SAVISQKPSRDICQRGTSLTIQCQVDSQVTMMFWYRQQPGQSLTLIATANQGSEATYESGFVIDKFPISRPNLTFSTLTVSNMSPEDSSIYLCSVGDCKRTGYGYTFGSGTRLTVV.

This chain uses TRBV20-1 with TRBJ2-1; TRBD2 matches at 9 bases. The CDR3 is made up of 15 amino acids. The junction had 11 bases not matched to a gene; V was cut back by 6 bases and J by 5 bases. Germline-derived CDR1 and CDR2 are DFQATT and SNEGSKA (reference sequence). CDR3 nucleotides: TGCAGTGCCCGAGGTGTGGCGGGAGGGAACAATGAGCAGTTCTTC. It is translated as CSARGVAGGNNEQFF.